A single sample gave rise to the 16 T cell receptor beta chains below, sequenced in a study of molecular identifiers for immune sequencing clone quantification. TCRdb recomputed calls from the PCR reads with MiXCR, one row per CDR3 protein. In the table there are approximately 680,000 distinct CDR3 sequences, over 25% of which are singletons. The sequencing sample was made of naive CD8+ T cells from blood, with Jurkat cell RNA spiked in. This sample's subset: FACS-sorted CD8+CD4-CCR7+CD45RA+ naive T cells. The origin of the receptors is a human donor in good health. Some libraries in this study had Jurkat cell RNA spiked in.

This clonotype was counted at least ten times. This CDR3 reads CASSFRWKNTEAFF. CDR3 nucleotides: TGTGCCAGCAGCTTCAGGTGGAAGAACACTGAAGCTTTCTTT. The gene calls are TRBV5-6 and TRBJ1-1, with no clear D. There are 14 residues in the CDR3. Per the germline V gene, CDR1 is SGHDT and CDR2 is YYEEEE. Trimming took off 2 bases at V and 1 base at J, with 9 bases between the two ends.

With respect to this clonotype: A much larger clone sits a single nucleotide away, making a read error possible. The chain has TRBV7-9 and TRBJ2-5; no firm D call. Germline CDR1 and CDR2: SEHNR and FQNEAQ (reference sequence). CDR3 length equals 14 residues. The CDR3: CASSLVGRQEPQYF. The DNA for the CDR3 is TGTGCCAGCAGCTTAGTTGGGCGGCAAGAGCCCCAGTACTTC.

As regards this clonotype: A read error is possible here, since a much larger clone lies one base away. V gene TRBV4-3 combines with J gene TRBJ2-3, with D tentatively TRBD2 (6 bases). There are 15 residues in the CDR3. Looked up from germline, CDR1 is LGHNA and CDR2 is YSLEER. The DNA of the CDR3 is TGCGCCAGCAGCCACGGGTCCGGGAGCGCAGATACGCAGTGTTTT. Its translation is CASSHGSGSADTQCF.

On this clonotype: A much larger clone differs from this one at a single base, so this may be a read error. The V gene is TRBV6-2 or TRBV6-3, the J gene TRBJ2-7; TRBD1 matches at 8 bases. This CDR3 comprises 14 residues. Germline V gene data show CDR1 as MNHEY and CDR2 as SVGEGT. V dropped 8 bases and J dropped 3; count of bases not matched to a gene: 9. The CDR3 region is CASGPGQAVYEQYF. The CDR3 DNA sequence: TGTGCCAGCGGCCCGGGACAGGCCGTCTACGAGCAGTACTTC.

CDR3 coding DNA: TGCAGCGTTGACACCCTGGGGGTTCTAGCGGGAAGTCAATTCCCACACAATGAGCAGTTCTTC. Its translation: CSVDTLGVLAGSQFPHNEQFF. This chain links TRBV29-1 with TRBJ2-1, with TRBD2 matching 9 bases. The CDR3 has 21 residues. Looked up from germline, CDR1 is SQVTM and CDR2 is ANQGSEA. Trimming at V came to 3 bases and at J to 5 bases, leaving 26 bases not matched to a gene.

In the case of this clonotype: The conserved final phenylalanine or tryptophan is absent from the CDR3, which likely points to a read error. The chain is built from TRBV4-1 and TRBJ1-1; D is perhaps TRBD1 (5 bases). The germline CDR1 and CDR2 sequences are MGHRA and YSYEKL. The V gene lost 1 base and the J gene lost 4 bases, with 13 bases spanning the gap. There are 15 residues in the CDR3. The CDR3 spells CASSQVSWGGTEAFS. The CDR3 bases are TGCGCCAGCAGCCAAGTCTCCTGGGGGGGCACTGAAGCTTTCTCT.

This clonotype came up many times. In DNA, the CDR3 is TGTGCCAGCGGCCCAGTAGAGATCTCTGGGGCCAACGTCCTGACTTTC. It is translated as CASGPVEISGANVLTF. The rearrangement links TRBV2 to TRBJ2-6; D ambiguous. Trimming left V 8 bases short and J 0 bases short, with 14 bases between. CDR1 is SNHLY, CDR2 FYNNEI, per germline. CDR3 size: 16 residues.

The genes are TRBV27 and TRBJ2-1; 16 bases are a match to TRBD2. This CDR3 has 15 residues. CDR1 is MNHEY and CDR2 is SMNVEV in the germline V gene (reference sequence). V lost 5 bases and J lost 12; bases outside the gene matches: 7. Written as DNA, the CDR3 is TGTGCCAGCAGTCCCGGGACTAGCGGGGGGGCAAGGCAGTTCTTC. It codes for CASSPGTSGGARQFF.

J is TRBJ2-1 and V is TRBV6-5; 8 bases map to TRBD2. Germline lookup yields CDR1 MNHEY and CDR2 SVGAGI. Losses at the gene ends were 6 bases for V and 4 bases for J; bases not matched to a gene: 8. This CDR3 has 15 amino acids. The CDR3 loop reads CASRSTSVGYNEQFF. In DNA, the CDR3 is TGTGCCAGCAGATCGACTAGCGTGGGATACAATGAGCAGTTCTTC.

This clonotype was counted at least ten times. V is TRBV20-1 and J is TRBJ2-7, with D perhaps being TRBD1 or TRBD2 (5 bases each). CDR3 length equals 18 residues. V was pared by 0 bases and J by 3 bases, with 24 bases between. Germline V gene sequence: CDR1 DFQATT, CDR2 SNEGSKA (reference sequence). CDR3 nucleotide sequence: TGCAGTGCTAGAGATCACCTCCAACGGGGCGCGTCCTACTACGAGCAGTACTTC. As protein: CSARDHLQRGASYYEQYF.

In the case of this clonotype: A much bigger clone sits one base away, suggesting this may be a read error. The rearrangement links TRBV14 to TRBJ1-4; 8 bases agree with TRBD1. Per germline, CDR1 SGHDN and CDR2 FVKESK. The CDR3 consists of 19 residues. The CDR3 is CASSQEAWTGTTTNDKLFF. CDR3 nucleotide sequence: TGTGCCAGCAGCCAAGAAGCGTGGACAGGGACCACAACTAATGATAAACTGTTTTTT.

This clonotype has more than one count but fewer than ten. The chain has TRBV6-2 or TRBV6-3 and TRBJ2-2; D remains unclear. The CDR3 spans 15 residues. V was clipped by 3 bases and J by 7 bases, with 15 bases between them. Germline V CDR1 and CDR2: MNHEY, SVGEGT. CDR3 protein: CASSYTRNSYGELFF. CDR3 nucleotide sequence: TGTGCCAGCAGTTATACACGGAACAGCTACGGGGAGCTGTTTTTT.

This clonotype came up many times. The chain carries TRBV5-4 and TRBJ2-3, with TRBD1 identical over 11 bases. The V segment lost 4 bases and the J segment 1 base; nucleotides outside the gene matches: 11. The germline gives CDR1 SGHNT, CDR2 YYREEE (reference sequence). The CDR3 spans 18 residues. CDR3 sequence (DNA): TGTGCCAGCAGCGTAGGGGACAGGGGGGGTAGTCGCACAGATACGCAGTATTTT. It translates to CASSVGDRGGSRTDTQYF.

The gene calls are TRBV19 and TRBJ2-1, with 12 bases aligning to TRBD2. Germline values: CDR1 LNHDA, CDR2 SQIVND (reference sequence). The CDR3 loop spans 16 amino acids. V was pared by 2 bases and J by 6 bases, with 5 bases of the junction left unmatched. This CDR3 reads CASSISGLAGSNEQFF. The CDR3 region has the DNA TGTGCCAGTAGTATATCAGGACTAGCGGGATCCAATGAGCAGTTCTTC.

With respect to this clonotype: Being one base from a much bigger clone, this may be a read error. The chain has TRBV28 and TRBJ2-3, with 10 bases aligning to TRBD2. Germline CDR1 is MDHEN and CDR2 is SYDVKM. The CDR3 has 15 amino acids. The CDR3 coding sequence is TGTACCAGCAGTTTACTAGCGGGGTTCACAGATACGCAGTATTTT. It yields the protein CTSSLLAGFTDTQYF. The whole variable domain, remainder taken from reference TRBV28 and TRBJ2-3, is DVKVTQSSRYLVKRTGEKVFLECVQDMDHENMFWYRQDPGLGLRLIYFSYDVKMKEKGDIPEGYSVSREKKERFSLILESASTNQTSMYLCTSSLLAGFTDTQYFGPGTRLTVL.

On this clonotype: A much larger clone differs by one base, so this may be a read error. A read error is likely, as this CDR3 ends without the conserved phenylalanine or tryptophan. The chain is built from TRBV7-9 and TRBJ2-5; TRBD1 aligns across 8 bases. Trimming took 5 bases from V and 1 from J; bases not matched to a gene: 3. From germline, CDR1 is SEHNR and CDR2 FQNEAQ (reference sequence). This CDR3 comprises 14 residues. The CDR3 DNA follows: TGTGCCAGCAGCCATGGGACAGGCCAAGAGACCCAGTACTCC. It codes for CASSHGTGQETQYS.